Following are 30 T cell receptor beta chains from one sample sequenced in a study of molecular identifiers for immune sequencing clone quantification. MiXCR was run by TCRdb on the PCR reads, yielding one entry per CDR3 protein. The repertoire has approximately 670,000 distinct CDR3 sequences, roughly 21% of them found once; the top ten carry about 0.9%. Sample: naive CD8+ T cells from blood, with Jurkat cell RNA spiked in. The subset was: FACS-sorted CD8+CD4-CCR7+CD45RA+ naive T cells. The receptors originated from a human donor in good health. Some libraries in this study had Jurkat cell RNA spiked in.

In regard to this clonotype: Since a much larger clone is just one base distant, this may be a read error. The CDR3 sequence: CASSTRDTGTDTRYF. Here the CDR3 DNA reads TGTGCCAGTAGTACCAGGGACACCGGCACAGATACGCGGTATTTT. The chain joins TRBV19 to TRBJ2-3; possibly TRBD1 for D (6 bases). Germline V CDR1 and CDR2: LNHDA, SQIVND (reference sequence). This CDR3 has 15 amino acids.

On this clonotype: A read error may be the cause here, since a much bigger clone is one base away. The chain is built from TRBV6-5 and TRBJ2-2, with D possibly matching TRBD2 (6 bases). The V and J ends lost 9 bases and 6 bases respectively, with 17 bases between them. Per the germline V gene, CDR1 is MNHEY and CDR2 is SVGAGI. There are 14 residues in the CDR3. The CDR3 region has the DNA TGTGCCAGGAGTCCCGGGACTCTCGCCGGGGAGCTGTTTTTT. As protein: CARSPGTLAGELFF.

The table lists this clonotype with a few counts. The chain links TRBV4-2 to TRBJ2-7; D is tentatively TRBD1 or TRBD2 (7 bases each). V lost 1 base to trimming and J lost 2 bases, with 9 bases between them. CDR1 and CDR2 (germline): LGHNA, YNFKEQ. The CDR3 runs 14 residues. The CDR3 sequence is CASSQAGGAYEQYF. Written as DNA, the CDR3 is TGTGCCAGCAGCCAAGCAGGGGGGGCCTACGAGCAGTACTTC.

Ten or more counts support this clonotype. CDR3 nucleotides: TGTGCCTGGACCGGACCCCAAGGCAACACTGAAGCTTTCTTT. Translated, it gives CAWTGPQGNTEAFF. The rearrangement joins TRBV30 to TRBJ1-1; D ambiguous. CDR1 and CDR2 from the germline V gene are GTSNPN and SVGIG (reference sequence). Trimming cost V 4 bases and J 2 bases, with 14 bases left between them. The CDR3 is made up of 14 amino acids.

The genes are TRBV4-2 and TRBJ2-1; D ambiguous. This CDR3 has 16 amino acids. V lost 1 base to trimming and J lost 7 bases, with 17 bases between them. Germline values: CDR1 LGHNA, CDR2 YNFKEQ. In nucleotides, the CDR3 is TGTGCCAGCAGCCAAGGTTCCGGGCAAGAGGTGAATGAGCAGTTCTTC. It codes for CASSQGSGQEVNEQFF.

This clonotype came up many times. This sequence joins TRBV7-2 and TRBJ1-5; D gene ambiguous. The CDR3 totals 13 residues. Germline values: CDR1 SGHTA, CDR2 FQGNSA. Deletions cut 3 bases from V and 8 bases from J, with 11 bases between. In DNA form, the CDR3 reads TGTGCCAGCAGCTTGAGGCTTTTGGAGCCCCAGCATTTT. Translation gives CASSLRLLEPQHF.

This clonotype was seen at least ten times. This chain connects TRBV7-9 to TRBJ1-4; D not resolved. V lost 5 bases to trimming and J lost 6 bases, with 25 bases between them. The CDR3 runs 18 residues. Germline V gene data show CDR1 as SEHNR and CDR2 as FQNEAQ (reference sequence). CDR3 bases: TGTGCCAGCAGCCGTAGCCGGGGAACCGGGCCTAACGATGAAAAACTGTTTTTT. This sequence encodes CASSRSRGTGPNDEKLFF.

This clonotype was counted many times. The chain recombines TRBV6-5 with TRBJ2-7; TRBD2 agrees at 7 bases. Germline lookup yields CDR1 MNHEY and CDR2 SVGAGI. CDR3 length: 15 amino acids. Unmatched junction bases numbered 11, after V lost 5 bases and J lost 4 bases. CDR3 nucleotide sequence: TGTGCCAGCAGTCCCGTCGAAGGGGAGGGATACGAGCAGTACTTC. As protein: CASSPVEGEGYEQYF.

The table lists this clonotype with a few counts. A read error likely explains this, since a far larger clone differs by one base. DNA of the CDR3: TGTGCCAGCAGTTTGGAGAACGCCGGGGAGCTGTTTTTT. It encodes CASSLENAGELFF. The V call is TRBV28, the J call TRBJ2-2; D is uncertain. Per the germline V gene, CDR1 is MDHEN and CDR2 is SYDVKM. This CDR3 has 13 amino acids.

This clonotype was counted many times. The genes are TRBV9 and TRBJ1-2; D call uncertain. Deletions cut 7 bases from V and 2 bases from J, with 15 bases between. In germline, CDR1 is SGDLS, CDR2 YYNGEE. There are 14 residues in the CDR3. CDR3 DNA: TGTGCCAGCCCCCGTTCTCTGGGAAACTATGGCTACACCTTC. Encoded protein: CASPRSLGNYGYTF.

Many counts were recorded for this clonotype. The chain combines TRBV7-9 with TRBJ2-1; the D gene is possibly TRBD2 (6 bases). Trimming removed 5 bases from V and 10 bases from J, with 15 bases in between. Germline CDR1 reads SEHNR; CDR2 reads FQNEAQ (reference sequence). The CDR3 extends over 13 amino acids. The CDR3: CASSHVAEGEQFF. The CDR3 DNA follows: TGTGCCAGCAGCCACGTTGCGGAGGGGGAGCAGTTCTTC.

The chain combines TRBV4-3 with TRBJ1-5; possible D gene TRBD1, 5 bases. Between the trimmed V and J ends, which lost 0 bases and 4 bases, there was a span of 16 bases. The CDR3 extends over 17 amino acids. CDR1 LGHNA and CDR2 YSLEER come from the germline V gene. This CDR3 reads CASSQDRRAGPNQPQHF. CDR3 DNA: TGCGCCAGCAGCCAAGATCGTCGGGCAGGGCCGAATCAGCCCCAGCATTTT.

This clonotype was seen ten or more times. The J gene is TRBJ2-3, the V gene TRBV5-5, with TRBD2 matching 11 bases. Trimming cost V 4 bases and J 3 bases; bases outside gene matches: 7. CDR3 length: 16 residues. Germline loops: CDR1 SGHKS, CDR2 YYEKEE (reference sequence). CDR3 amino acids: CASSPTSGRVTDTQYF. The CDR3 nucleotides read TGTGCCAGCAGCCCCACTAGCGGGAGAGTTACAGATACGCAGTATTTT. Together with reference TRBV5-5 and TRBJ2-3, the CDR3 gives the full variable domain: DAGVTQSPTHLIKTRGQQVTLRCSPISGHKSVSWYQQVLGQGPQFIFQYYEKEERGRGNFPDRFSARQFPNYSSELNVNALLLGDSALYLCASSPTSGRVTDTQYFGPGTRLTVL.

At least ten counts were recorded for this clonotype. The chain combines TRBV19 with TRBJ1-5, with D unclear. Per the germline V gene, CDR1 is LNHDA and CDR2 is SQIVND (reference sequence). With 8 bases removed from V and 2 bases from J, the gap between germline ends came to 7 bases. The length of the CDR3 is 12 residues. As DNA, the CDR3 is TGTGCCAGTGGCTGGGGCAATCAGCCCCAGCATTTT. This gives the protein CASGWGNQPQHF. The full variable domain, with the rest looked up from reference TRBV19 and TRBJ1-5, is DGGITQSPKYLFRKEGQNVTLSCEQNLNHDAMYWYRQDPGQGLRLIYYSQIVNDFQKGDIAEGYSVSREKKESFPLTVTSAQKNPTAFYLCASGWGNQPQHFGDGTRLSIL.

This clonotype was observed once. This clone may be a read error of a much larger clone one base away. The chain links TRBV5-3 to TRBJ1-2; D gene unclear. Being an ORF, TRBV5-3 has a function that is uncertain. This CDR3 has 16 residues. The CDR3 loop is CASSLGGTASNYGHTF. DNA of the CDR3: TGTGCCAGCAGTCTGGGAGGCACCGCGTCTAACTATGGCCACACCTTC.

In its sample, this clonotype was seen many times. The chain links TRBV12-3 or TRBV12-4 to TRBJ1-1; D gene ambiguous. This CDR3 comprises 13 residues. Deletions cut 3 bases from V and 1 base from J, with 6 bases between. The CDR3 bases are TGTGCCAGCAGTTTCGTCAGGAACACTGAAGCTTTCTTT. As protein: CASSFVRNTEAFF.

At least ten counts were recorded for this clonotype. V and J are TRBV7-9 and TRBJ1-4, with TRBD1 matching over 7 bases. J gave up 0 bases and V 3 bases, and 13 bases lay outside the gene matches. From germline, CDR1 is SEHNR and CDR2 FQNEAQ (reference sequence). This CDR3 is 19 amino acids long. CDR3: CASSFPTTGDGSTNEKLFF. The DNA of the CDR3 is TGTGCCAGCAGCTTCCCCACAACAGGGGATGGTTCAACTAATGAAAAACTGTTTTTT.

This clonotype has a count of ten or more. V usage is TRBV29-1 and J usage is TRBJ1-1; no clear D gene. The CDR3 has 15 residues. The germline V and J ends were trimmed by 1 base and 1 base, with 13 bases remaining between them. CDR1 is SQVTM and CDR2 is ANQGSEA in the germline V gene. CDR3 coding DNA: TGCAGCGTTGAAGGAGAGGGTCAGCCGAACACTGAAGCTTTCTTT. Its translation is CSVEGEGQPNTEAFF.

Comments on this clonotype: This may come from a read error, since a much larger clone is one base off. The rearrangement uses TRBV28 and TRBJ2-7; maybe TRBD1 (6 bases). Looked up from germline, CDR1 is MDHEN and CDR2 is SYDVKM. This CDR3 has 15 amino acids. CDR3 sequence reads: CASSFRGTRTYVQYF. The CDR3 region has the DNA TGTGCCAGCAGTTTTCGTGGGACAAGGACCTACGTGCAGTACTTC.

The chain links TRBV20-1 to TRBJ2-1, with D possibly TRBD1 on 6 matching bases. The CDR3 has 16 amino acids. Germline V lookup: CDR1 DFQATT, CDR2 SNEGSKA (reference sequence). V shed 1 base and J shed 0 bases, with 13 bases lying between them. The CDR3 DNA reads TGCAGTGCTAGAGCCCGCCCGGACAGCTCCTACAATGAGCAGTTCTTC. This translates into CSARARPDSSYNEQFF.

This clonotype was counted a few times. The chain joins TRBV30 to TRBJ1-1; D unresolved. The CDR3 has 12 residues. V was clipped by 3 bases and J by 2 bases, with 7 bases between them. Germline values: CDR1 GTSNPN, CDR2 SVGIG (reference sequence). CDR3 DNA: TGTGCCTGGAGAGAGGTTAACACTGAAGCTTTCTTT. Protein product: CAWREVNTEAFF.

This clonotype was seen many times. V and J are TRBV10-3 and TRBJ1-5; D remains ambiguous. CDR3 size: 15 residues. The V gene's germline CDR1 is ENHRY and CDR2 SYGVKD. V was pared by 0 bases and J by 0 bases, with 6 bases between. CDR3: CAISESMDSNQPQHF. The CDR3 region has the DNA TGTGCCATCAGTGAGTCCATGGATAGCAATCAGCCCCAGCATTTT.

The chain carries TRBV11-2 and TRBJ2-1, with D possibly TRBD2 on 5 matching bases. Trimming removed 5 bases from V and 9 bases from J, with 11 bases in between. Germline V gene sequence: CDR1 SGHAT, CDR2 FQNNGV. The CDR3 is made up of 12 amino acids. This CDR3 reads CASSNQGGEQFF. The CDR3 DNA is TGTGCCAGCAGCAATCAAGGAGGTGAGCAGTTCTTC.

The CDR3 nucleotides read TGTGCCTGGAGTGTATATCAGGGCTCTTCCTACGAGCAGTACTTC. Protein sequence: CAWSVYQGSSYEQYF. The chain carries TRBV30 and TRBJ2-7, with D perhaps TRBD1 (5 bases). With 0 bases removed from V and 1 base from J, the gap between germline ends came to 13 bases. Germline V gene data show CDR1 as GTSNPN and CDR2 as SVGIG (reference sequence). CDR3 length: 15 residues.

This clonotype came up many times. The CDR3 coding sequence is TGTGCCAGCAGCCAAGACGACACCCATAAGGGGACCGGGGAGCTGTTTTTT. Translated, it gives CASSQDDTHKGTGELFF. This chain uses TRBV3-1 with TRBJ2-2; D is possibly TRBD1 (5 bases). CDR1 and CDR2 from the germline V gene are LGHDT and YNNKEL (reference sequence). Trimming cost V 0 bases and J 5 bases, with 16 bases left between them. The CDR3 runs to 17 residues.

This clonotype was seen a few times. The J gene is TRBJ2-2, the V gene TRBV19, with 10 positions matching TRBD2. V was clipped by 8 bases and J by 7 bases; unmatched bases: 10. Germline lookup yields CDR1 LNHDA and CDR2 SQIVND (reference sequence). The CDR3 loop spans 15 amino acids. In nucleotides, the CDR3 is TGTGCCAGTGGCCCGGGACTAGCGTCTGGCGGGGAGCTGTTTTTT. Translation: CASGPGLASGGELFF.

This chain joins TRBV7-9 and TRBJ2-2; unclear D gene. Trimming stripped 1 base from V and 1 base from J, with 10 bases between. The CDR3 spans 16 residues. Germline CDR1 reads SEHNR; CDR2 reads FQNEAQ (reference sequence). The CDR3 DNA reads as TGTGCCAGCAGCTTAGTGGGCGGAAAGAACACCGGGGAGCTGTTTTTT. Its translation: CASSLVGGKNTGELFF. The complete variable domain, with remaining parts taken from reference TRBV7-9 and TRBJ2-2, reads DTGVSQNPRHKITKRGQNVTFRCDPISEHNRLYWYRQTLGQGPEFLTYFQNEAQLEKSRLLSDRFSAERPKGSFSTLEIQRTEQGDSAMYLCASSLVGGKNTGELFFGEGSRLTVL.

This clonotype occurred a few times. This chain connects TRBV12-3 or TRBV12-4 to TRBJ2-2; D may be TRBD2 (5 bases). V lost 0 bases to trimming and J lost 13 bases, with 6 bases between them. CDR3 length equals 11 residues. In nucleotides, the CDR3 is TGTGCCAGCAGTTTAGCGGGGAGGCTGTTTTTT. This codes for CASSLAGRLFF.

The CDR3 reads CASSSTRSGGTGELFF. CDR3 DNA: TGTGCCAGCAGCTCCACTCGGAGCGGGGGGACCGGGGAGCTGTTTTTT. J is TRBJ2-2 and V is TRBV7-6, with 9 bases lining up with TRBD2. V was clipped by 4 bases and J by 5 bases; unmatched bases: 8. Germline lookup yields CDR1 SGHVS and CDR2 FNYEAQ. This CDR3 spans 16 amino acids. The variable domain in full, with the rest retrieved from reference TRBV7-6 and TRBJ2-2, is GAGVSQSPRYKVTKRGQDVALRCDPISGHVSLYWYRQALGQGPEFLTYFNYEAQQDKSGLPNDRFSAERPEGSISTLTIQRTEQRDSAMYRCASSSTRSGGTGELFFGEGSRLTVL.

Worth noting for this clonotype: A much larger clone sits a single nucleotide away, making a read error possible. The V call is TRBV7-2, the J call TRBJ1-1; the D gene is possibly TRBD1 (5 bases). V gave up 8 bases and J gave up 5 bases, with 21 bases separating them. Germline values: CDR1 SGHTA, CDR2 FQGNSA. The CDR3 is 15 residues long. The CDR3: CASVGVPPEGTEAFF. The CDR3 DNA sequence: TGTGCCAGCGTAGGGGTCCCTCCGGAGGGTACTGAAGCTTTCTTT.